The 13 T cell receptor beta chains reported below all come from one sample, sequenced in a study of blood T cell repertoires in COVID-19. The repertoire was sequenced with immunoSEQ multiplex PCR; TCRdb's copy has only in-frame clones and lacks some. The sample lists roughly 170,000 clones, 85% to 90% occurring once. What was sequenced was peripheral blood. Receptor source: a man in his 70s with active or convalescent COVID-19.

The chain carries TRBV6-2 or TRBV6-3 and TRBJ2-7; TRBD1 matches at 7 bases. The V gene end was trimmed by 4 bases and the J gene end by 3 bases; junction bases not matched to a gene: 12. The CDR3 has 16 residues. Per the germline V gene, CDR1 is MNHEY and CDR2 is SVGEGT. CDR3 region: CASSFTRQGLSYEQYF. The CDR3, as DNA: TGTGCCAGCAGTTTCACACGACAGGGTCTCAGCTACGAGCAGTACTTC.

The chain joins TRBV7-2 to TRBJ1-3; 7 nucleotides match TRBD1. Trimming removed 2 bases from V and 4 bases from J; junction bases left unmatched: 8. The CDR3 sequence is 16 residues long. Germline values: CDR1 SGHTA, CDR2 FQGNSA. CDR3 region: CASSLRPTGMGNTIYF. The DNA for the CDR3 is TGTGCCAGCAGCTTACGGCCGACAGGGATGGGAAACACCATATATTTT.

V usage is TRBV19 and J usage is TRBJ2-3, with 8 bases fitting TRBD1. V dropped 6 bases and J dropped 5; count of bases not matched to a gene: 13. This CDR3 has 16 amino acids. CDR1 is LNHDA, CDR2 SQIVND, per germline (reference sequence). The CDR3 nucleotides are TGTGCCAGTAGGAAGGCTTCAGGGGGCTCGAAAGATACGCAGTATTTT. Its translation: CASRKASGGSKDTQYF.

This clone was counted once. This CDR3 is CASSESVLARVDTQYF. The CDR3, as DNA: TGCGCCAGCAGTGAGTCTGTGCTAGCTCGGGTAGATACGCAGTATTTT. The chain employs TRBV10-2 and TRBJ2-3, with a weak D call TRBD2 (5 bases). The CDR3 is 16 amino acids. Germline CDR1 WSHSY, CDR2 SAAADI. The V gene lost 0 bases and the J gene lost 5 bases, with 15 bases spanning the gap.

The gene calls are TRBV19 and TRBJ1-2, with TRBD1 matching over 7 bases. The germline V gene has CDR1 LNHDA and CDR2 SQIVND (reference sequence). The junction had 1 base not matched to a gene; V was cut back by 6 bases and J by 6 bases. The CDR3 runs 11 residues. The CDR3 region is CASRTGHGYTF. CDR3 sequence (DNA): TGTGCCAGTAGGACAGGGCATGGCTACACCTTC. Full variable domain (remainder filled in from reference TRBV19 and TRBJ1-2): DGGITQSPKYLFRKEGQNVTLSCEQNLNHDAMYWYRQDPGQGLRLIYYSQIVNDFQKGDIAEGYSVSREKKESFPLTVTSAQKNPTAFYLCASRTGHGYTFGSGTRLTVV.

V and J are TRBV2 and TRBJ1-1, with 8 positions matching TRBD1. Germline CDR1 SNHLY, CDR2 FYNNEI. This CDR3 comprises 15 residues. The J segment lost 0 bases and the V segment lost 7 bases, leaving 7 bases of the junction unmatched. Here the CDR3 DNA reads TGTGCCAGCAAAAGACAGACAGGGGTGAACACTGAAGCTTTCTTT. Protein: CASKRQTGVNTEAFF.

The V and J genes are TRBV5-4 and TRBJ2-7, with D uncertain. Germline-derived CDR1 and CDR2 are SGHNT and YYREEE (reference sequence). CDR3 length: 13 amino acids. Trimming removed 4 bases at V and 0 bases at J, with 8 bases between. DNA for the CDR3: TGTGCCAGCAGCCCCTATAGCTCCTACGAGCAGTACTTC. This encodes CASSPYSSYEQYF.

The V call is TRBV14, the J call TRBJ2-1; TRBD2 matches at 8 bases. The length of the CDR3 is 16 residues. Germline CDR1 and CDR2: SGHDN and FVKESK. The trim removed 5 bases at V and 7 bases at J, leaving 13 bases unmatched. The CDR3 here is CASSDTGTRVGNEQFF. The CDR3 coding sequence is TGTGCCAGCAGCGACACCGGGACTAGGGTGGGTAATGAGCAGTTCTTC.

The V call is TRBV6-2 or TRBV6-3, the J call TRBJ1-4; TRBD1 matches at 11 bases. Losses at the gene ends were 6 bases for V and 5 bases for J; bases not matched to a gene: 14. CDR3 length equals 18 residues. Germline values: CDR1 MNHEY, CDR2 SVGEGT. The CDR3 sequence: CASSSPGQGGITNEKLFF. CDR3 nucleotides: TGTGCCAGCAGCTCCCCGGGACAGGGGGGAATTACCAATGAAAAACTGTTTTTT.

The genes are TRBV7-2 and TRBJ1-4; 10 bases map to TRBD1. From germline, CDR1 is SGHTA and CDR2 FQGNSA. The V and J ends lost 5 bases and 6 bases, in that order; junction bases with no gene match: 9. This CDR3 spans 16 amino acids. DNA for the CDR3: TGTGCCAGCAGCATTACTACCGGGACAGGGGATGAAAAACTGTTTTTT. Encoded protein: CASSITTGTGDEKLFF.

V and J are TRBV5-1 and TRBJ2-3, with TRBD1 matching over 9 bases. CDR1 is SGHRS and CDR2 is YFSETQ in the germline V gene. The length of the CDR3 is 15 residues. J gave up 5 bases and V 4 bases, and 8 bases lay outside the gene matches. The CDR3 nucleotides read TGCGCCAGCAGCACACAGGGGGCAAGTCAAGATACGCAGTATTTT. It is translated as CASSTQGASQDTQYF.

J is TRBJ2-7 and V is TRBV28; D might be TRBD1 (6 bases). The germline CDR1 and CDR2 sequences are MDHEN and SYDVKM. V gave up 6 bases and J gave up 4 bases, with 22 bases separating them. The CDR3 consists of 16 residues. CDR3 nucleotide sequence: TGTGCCAGCAGACGCTCCTCAGGGGCCCGAGGGTACGAGCAGTACTTC. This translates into CASRRSSGARGYEQYF.

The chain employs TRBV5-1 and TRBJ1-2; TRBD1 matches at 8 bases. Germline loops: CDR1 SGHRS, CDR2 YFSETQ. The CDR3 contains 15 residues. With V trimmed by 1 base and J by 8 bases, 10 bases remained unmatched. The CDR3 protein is CASSLSPGTGTGYTF. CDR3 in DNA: TGCGCCAGCAGCTTGTCCCCCGGGACAGGCACCGGCTACACCTTC.